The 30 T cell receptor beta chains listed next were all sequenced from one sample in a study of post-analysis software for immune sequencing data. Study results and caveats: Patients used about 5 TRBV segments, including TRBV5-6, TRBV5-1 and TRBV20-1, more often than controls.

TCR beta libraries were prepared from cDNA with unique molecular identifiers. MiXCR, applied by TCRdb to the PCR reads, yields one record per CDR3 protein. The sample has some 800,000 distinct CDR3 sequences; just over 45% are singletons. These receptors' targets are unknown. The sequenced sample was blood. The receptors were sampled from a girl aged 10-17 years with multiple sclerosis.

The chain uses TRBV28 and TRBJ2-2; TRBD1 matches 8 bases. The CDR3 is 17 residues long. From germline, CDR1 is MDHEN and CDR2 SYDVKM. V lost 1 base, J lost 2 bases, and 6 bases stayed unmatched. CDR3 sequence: CASSLFRDRSNTGELFF. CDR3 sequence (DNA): TGTGCCAGCAGTTTATTCCGGGACAGGAGTAACACCGGGGAGCTGTTTTTT.

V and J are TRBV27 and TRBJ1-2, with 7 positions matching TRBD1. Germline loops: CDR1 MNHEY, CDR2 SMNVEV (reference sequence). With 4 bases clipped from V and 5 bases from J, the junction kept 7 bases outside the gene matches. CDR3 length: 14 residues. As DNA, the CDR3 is TGTGCCAGCAGTTCCTCGGACAGGACGTATGGCTACACCTTC. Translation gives CASSSSDRTYGYTF.

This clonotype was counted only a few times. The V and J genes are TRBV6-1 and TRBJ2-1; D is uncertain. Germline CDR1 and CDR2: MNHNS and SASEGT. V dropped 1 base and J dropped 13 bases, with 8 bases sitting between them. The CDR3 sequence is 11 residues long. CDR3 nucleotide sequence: TGTGCCAGCAGTGAAGGGCCAGCTCAGTTCTTC. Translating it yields CASSEGPAQFF.

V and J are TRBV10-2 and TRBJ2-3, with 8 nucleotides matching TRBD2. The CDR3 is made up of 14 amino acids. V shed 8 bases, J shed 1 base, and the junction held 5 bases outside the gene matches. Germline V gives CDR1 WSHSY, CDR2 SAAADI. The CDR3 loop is CASRLAGRTDTQYF. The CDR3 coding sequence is TGCGCCAGCCGCCTAGCGGGCCGCACAGATACGCAGTATTTT.

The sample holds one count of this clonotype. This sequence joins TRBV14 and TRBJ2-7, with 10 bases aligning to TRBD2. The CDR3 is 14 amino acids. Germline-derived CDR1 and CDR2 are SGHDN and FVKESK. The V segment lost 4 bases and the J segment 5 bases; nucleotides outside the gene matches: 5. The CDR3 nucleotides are TGTGCCAGCAGCCGAGGACTAGCGGTTAACGAGCAGTACTTC. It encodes CASSRGLAVNEQYF.

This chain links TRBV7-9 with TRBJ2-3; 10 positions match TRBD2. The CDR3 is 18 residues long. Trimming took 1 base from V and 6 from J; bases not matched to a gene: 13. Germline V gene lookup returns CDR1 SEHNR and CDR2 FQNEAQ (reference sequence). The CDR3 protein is CASSLVSSGRPGRDTQYF. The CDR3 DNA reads TGTGCCAGCAGCTTAGTCAGTAGCGGGAGGCCCGGACGGGATACGCAGTATTTT.

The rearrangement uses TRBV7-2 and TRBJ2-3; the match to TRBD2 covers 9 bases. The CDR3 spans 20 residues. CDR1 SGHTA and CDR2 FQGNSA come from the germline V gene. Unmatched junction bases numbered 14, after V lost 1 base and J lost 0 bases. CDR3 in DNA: TGTGCCAGCAGCTTAGTCCTCGAGACTAGCGGAACACCCAGCACAGATACGCAGTATTTT. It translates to CASSLVLETSGTPSTDTQYF.

The CDR3: CASSEELVGGYGYTF. DNA for the CDR3: TGTGCCAGCAGTGAAGAGTTAGTTGGAGGCTATGGCTACACCTTC. The genes are TRBV2 and TRBJ1-2, with D unresolved. CDR1 and CDR2 from the germline V gene are SNHLY and FYNNEI. This CDR3 is 15 amino acids long. V was pared by 1 base and J by 4 bases, with 13 bases between. Drawing the rest from reference TRBV2 and TRBJ1-2, the complete variable domain is EPEVTQTPSHQVTQMGQEVILRCVPISNHLYFYWYRQILGQKVEFLVSFYNNEISEKSEIFDDQFSVERPDGSNFTLKIRSTKLEDSAMYFCASSEELVGGYGYTFGSGTRLTVV.

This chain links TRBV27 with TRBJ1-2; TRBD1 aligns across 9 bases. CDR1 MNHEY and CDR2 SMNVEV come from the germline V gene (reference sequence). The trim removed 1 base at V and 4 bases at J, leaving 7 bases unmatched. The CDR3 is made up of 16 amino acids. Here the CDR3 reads CASSLYGTGLPYGYTF. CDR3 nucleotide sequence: TGTGCCAGCAGTTTATACGGGACAGGGCTGCCCTATGGCTACACCTTC.

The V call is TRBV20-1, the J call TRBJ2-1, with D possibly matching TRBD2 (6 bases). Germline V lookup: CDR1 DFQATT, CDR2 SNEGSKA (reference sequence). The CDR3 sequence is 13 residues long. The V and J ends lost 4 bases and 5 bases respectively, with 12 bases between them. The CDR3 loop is CSAMGLRNNEQFF. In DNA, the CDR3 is TGCAGTGCTATGGGACTGAGAAACAATGAGCAGTTCTTC.

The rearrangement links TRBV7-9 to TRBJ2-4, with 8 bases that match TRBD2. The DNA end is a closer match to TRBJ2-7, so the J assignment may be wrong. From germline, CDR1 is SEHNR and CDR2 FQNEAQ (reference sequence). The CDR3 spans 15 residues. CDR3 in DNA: TGTGCCAGCAGCTCGAGCGGGAGTGGATCCTACGAGCAGTACTTC. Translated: CASSSSGSGSYEQYF.

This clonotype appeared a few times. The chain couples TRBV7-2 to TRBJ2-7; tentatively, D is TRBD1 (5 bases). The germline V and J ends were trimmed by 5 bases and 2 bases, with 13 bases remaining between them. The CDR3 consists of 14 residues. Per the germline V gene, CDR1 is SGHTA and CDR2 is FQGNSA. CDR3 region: CASSMDTDPYEQYF. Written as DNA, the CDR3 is TGTGCCAGCAGCATGGACACGGACCCCTACGAGCAGTACTTC.

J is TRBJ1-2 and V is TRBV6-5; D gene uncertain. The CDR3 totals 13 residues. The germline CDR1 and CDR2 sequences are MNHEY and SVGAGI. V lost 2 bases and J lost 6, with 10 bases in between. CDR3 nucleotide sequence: TGTGCCAGCAGTTACCGATTACACCATGGCTACACCTTC. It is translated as CASSYRLHHGYTF.

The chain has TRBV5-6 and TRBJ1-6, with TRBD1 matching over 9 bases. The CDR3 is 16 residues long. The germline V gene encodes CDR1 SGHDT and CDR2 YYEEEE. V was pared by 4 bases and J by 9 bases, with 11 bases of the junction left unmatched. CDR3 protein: CASSPDRGRFVSPLHF. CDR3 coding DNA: TGTGCCAGCAGCCCGGACAGGGGTAGGTTCGTTTCACCCCTCCACTTT.

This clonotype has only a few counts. The CDR3 reads CASSRGPYSSYEQYF. The CDR3 nucleotides read TGTGCCAGCAGTCGCGGACCTTACAGCTCCTACGAGCAGTACTTC. The chain has TRBV27 and TRBJ2-7; D unresolved. The germline V gene has CDR1 MNHEY and CDR2 SMNVEV (reference sequence). The length of the CDR3 is 15 residues. Trimming removed 5 bases at V and 0 bases at J, with 14 bases between.

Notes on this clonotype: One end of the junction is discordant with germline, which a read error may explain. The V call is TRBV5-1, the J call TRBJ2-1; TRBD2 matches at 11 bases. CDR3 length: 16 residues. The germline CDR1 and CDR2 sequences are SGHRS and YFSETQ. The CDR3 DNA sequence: TGTGCCAGCAGCTTAGTAGCGGGAGGGCCCTACAATGAGCAGTTCTTC. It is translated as CASSLVAGGPYNEQFF.

The CDR3 is CASSLRGGQADYEQYF. The CDR3 region has the DNA TGCGCCAGCAGCTTGCGTGGGGGACAGGCGGACTACGAGCAGTACTTC. J is TRBJ2-7 and V is TRBV5-1; 8 bases fit TRBD1. V gave up 1 base and J gave up 3 bases; unmatched junction bases: 9. From germline, CDR1 is SGHRS and CDR2 YFSETQ. There are 16 residues in the CDR3. Supplemented by reference TRBV5-1 and TRBJ2-7, the full variable domain reads KAGVTQTPRYLIKTRGQQVTLSCSPISGHRSVSWYQQTPGQGLQFLFEYFSETQRNKGNFPGRFSGRQFSNSRSEMNVSTLELGDSALYLCASSLRGGQADYEQYFGPGTRLTVT.

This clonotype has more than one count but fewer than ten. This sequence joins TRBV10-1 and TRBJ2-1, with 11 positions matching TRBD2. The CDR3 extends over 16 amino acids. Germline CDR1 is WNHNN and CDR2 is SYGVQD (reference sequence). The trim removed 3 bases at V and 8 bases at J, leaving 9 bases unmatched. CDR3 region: CASSETSGSLVDEQFF. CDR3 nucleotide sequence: TGCGCCAGCAGTGAAACTAGCGGGAGTCTTGTCGATGAGCAGTTCTTC.

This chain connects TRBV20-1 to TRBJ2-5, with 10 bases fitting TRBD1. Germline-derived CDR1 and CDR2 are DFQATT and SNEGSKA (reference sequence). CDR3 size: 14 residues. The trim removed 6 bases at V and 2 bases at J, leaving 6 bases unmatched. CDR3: CSATGQGVQETQYF. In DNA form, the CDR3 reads TGCAGTGCCACCGGACAGGGGGTTCAAGAGACCCAGTACTTC.

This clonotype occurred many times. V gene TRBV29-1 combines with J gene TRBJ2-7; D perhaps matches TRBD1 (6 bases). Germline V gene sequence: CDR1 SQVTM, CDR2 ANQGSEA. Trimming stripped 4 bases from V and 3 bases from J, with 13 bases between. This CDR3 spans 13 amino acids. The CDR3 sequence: CSVAPGQSYEQYF. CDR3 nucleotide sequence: TGCAGCGTTGCCCCCGGACAGAGCTACGAGCAGTACTTC.

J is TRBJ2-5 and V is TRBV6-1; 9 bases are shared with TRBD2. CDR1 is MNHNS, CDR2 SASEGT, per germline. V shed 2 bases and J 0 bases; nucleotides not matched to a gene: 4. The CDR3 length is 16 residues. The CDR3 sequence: CASSEILAGHQETQYF. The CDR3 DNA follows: TGTGCCAGCAGTGAAATCCTAGCGGGGCACCAAGAGACCCAGTACTTC.

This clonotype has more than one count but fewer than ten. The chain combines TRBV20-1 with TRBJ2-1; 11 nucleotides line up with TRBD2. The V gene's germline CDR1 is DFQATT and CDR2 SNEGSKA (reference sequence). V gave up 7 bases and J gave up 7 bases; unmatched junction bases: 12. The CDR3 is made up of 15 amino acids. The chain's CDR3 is CSVARGTSGTNEQFF. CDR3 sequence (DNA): TGCAGTGTCGCACGGGGGACTAGCGGTACAAATGAGCAGTTCTTC.

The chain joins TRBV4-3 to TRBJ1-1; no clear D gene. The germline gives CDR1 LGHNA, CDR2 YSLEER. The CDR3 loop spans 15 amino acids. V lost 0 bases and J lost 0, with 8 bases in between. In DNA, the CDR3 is TGCGCCAGCAGCCAAGATGTAGGGTTGAACACTGAAGCTTTCTTT. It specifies CASSQDVGLNTEAFF.

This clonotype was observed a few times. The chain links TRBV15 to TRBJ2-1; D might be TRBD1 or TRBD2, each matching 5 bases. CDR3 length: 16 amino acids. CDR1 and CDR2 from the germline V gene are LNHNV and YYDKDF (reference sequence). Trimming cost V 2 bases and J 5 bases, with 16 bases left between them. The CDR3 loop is CATSRFFGGSNNEQFF. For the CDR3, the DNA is TGTGCCACCAGCAGATTCTTTGGGGGATCCAACAATGAGCAGTTCTTC.

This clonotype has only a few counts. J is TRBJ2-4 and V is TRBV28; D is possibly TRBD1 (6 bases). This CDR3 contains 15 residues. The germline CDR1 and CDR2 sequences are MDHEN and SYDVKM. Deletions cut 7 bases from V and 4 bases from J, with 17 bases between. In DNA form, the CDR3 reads TGTGCCAGCAACCCTAGCTGGGGGCAGAAAAACATTCAGTACTTC. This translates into CASNPSWGQKNIQYF.

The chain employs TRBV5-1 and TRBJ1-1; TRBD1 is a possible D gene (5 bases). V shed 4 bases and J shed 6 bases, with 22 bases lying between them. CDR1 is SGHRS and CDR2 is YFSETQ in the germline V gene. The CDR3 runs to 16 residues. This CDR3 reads CASSRYQGTFRPEAFF. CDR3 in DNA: TGCGCCAGCAGCCGGTACCAGGGTACGTTTAGGCCTGAAGCTTTCTTT.

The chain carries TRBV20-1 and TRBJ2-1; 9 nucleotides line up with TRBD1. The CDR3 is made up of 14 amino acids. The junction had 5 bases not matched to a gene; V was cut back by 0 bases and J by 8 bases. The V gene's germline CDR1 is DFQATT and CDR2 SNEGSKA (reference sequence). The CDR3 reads CSAREYRGLDEQFF. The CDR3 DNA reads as TGCAGTGCTAGAGAATACAGGGGGCTGGATGAGCAGTTCTTC.

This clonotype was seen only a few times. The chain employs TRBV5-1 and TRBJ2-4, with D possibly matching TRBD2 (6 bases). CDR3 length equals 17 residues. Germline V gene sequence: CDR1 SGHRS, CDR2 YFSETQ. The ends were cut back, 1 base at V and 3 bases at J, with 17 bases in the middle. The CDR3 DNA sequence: TGCGCCAGCAGCTTGAGGCTTGGGGCGGGGAGCAAAAACATTCAGTACTTC. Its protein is CASSLRLGAGSKNIQYF.

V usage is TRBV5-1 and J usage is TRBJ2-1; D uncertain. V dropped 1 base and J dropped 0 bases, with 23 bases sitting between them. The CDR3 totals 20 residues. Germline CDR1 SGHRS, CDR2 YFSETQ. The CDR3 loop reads CASSLWIGLDPLSSYNEQFF. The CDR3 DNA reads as TGCGCCAGCAGCTTGTGGATCGGGTTGGATCCCCTAAGCTCCTACAATGAGCAGTTCTTC.

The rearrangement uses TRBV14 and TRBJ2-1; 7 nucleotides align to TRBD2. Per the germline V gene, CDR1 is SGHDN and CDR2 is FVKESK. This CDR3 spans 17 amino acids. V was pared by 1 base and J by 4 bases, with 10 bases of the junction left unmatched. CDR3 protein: CASSQGRGRAGYNEQFF. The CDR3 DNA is TGTGCCAGCAGCCAAGGTCGGGGGAGGGCAGGATACAATGAGCAGTTCTTC.